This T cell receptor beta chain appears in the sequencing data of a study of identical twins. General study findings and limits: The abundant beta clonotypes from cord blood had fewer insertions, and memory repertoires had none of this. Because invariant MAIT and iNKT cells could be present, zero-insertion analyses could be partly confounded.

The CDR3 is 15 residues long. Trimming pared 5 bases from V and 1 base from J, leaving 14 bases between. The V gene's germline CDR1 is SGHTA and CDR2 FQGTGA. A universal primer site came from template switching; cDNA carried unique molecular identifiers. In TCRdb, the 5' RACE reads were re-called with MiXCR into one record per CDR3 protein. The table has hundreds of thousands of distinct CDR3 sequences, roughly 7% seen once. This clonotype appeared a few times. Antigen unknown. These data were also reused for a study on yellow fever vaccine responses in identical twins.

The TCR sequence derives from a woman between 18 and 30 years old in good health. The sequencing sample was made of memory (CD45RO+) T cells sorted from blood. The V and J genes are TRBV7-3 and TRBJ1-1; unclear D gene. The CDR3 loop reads CASSPRVQQNTEAFF. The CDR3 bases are TGTGCCAGCAGCCCTCGGGTACAGCAGAACACTGAAGCTTTCTTT.